The TCR beta chain under discussion was sequenced for a study of blood T cell repertoires in COVID-19. Overall study context: COVID-19 samples collected from the United States, Italy and Spain covered acute and convalescent phases.

In the study's own analysis: Reference gene primer amplification gave estimated nucleated cell counts. Only in-frame clones appear in the TCRdb table, and some are missing; sequencing was by immunoSEQ multiplex PCR. For V, J and clone size, that table is used; D and trimming come from the DNA. The repertoire holds over 200,000 clones, with 88% as singletons. Germline CDR1 reads LNHDA; CDR2 reads SQIVND (reference sequence). The CDR3 has 14 residues. V dropped 5 bases and J dropped 9; count of bases not matched to a gene: 9. Recruitment covered about two dozen US areas and drew participants whose ages spanned 18 to 89 years. This clone was seen more than once but under ten times.

The sequence was collected from a woman in her 40s with acute COVID-19. The chain carries TRBV19 and TRBJ2-1, with 8 bases fitting TRBD1. The sequenced sample was PBMCs or T cells enriched from blood (not recorded which). The CDR3 is CASSAGGAIIEQFF. The DNA of the CDR3 is TGTGCCAGTAGTGCAGGGGGCGCAATAATTGAGCAGTTCTTC.